This TCR beta chain originates from a study of tumor-infiltrating lymphocytes in primary liver carcinoma. Study-wide context: By surgical resection, the patients were treated for their primary liver carcinoma. Every sample contained roughly 3.5 to 7.13 million productive TCRbeta reads, and these numbers were similar from one tissue type to another. The study's findings and limits: CD8+ and CD4+ repertoires went uncompared, the samples being bulk unsorted.

Using a constant-region primer together with ProtoScript II reverse transcriptase, TCR beta cDNA was made from about 500 ng of total RNA. Three-round nested multiplex PCR performed with slightly modified ARM-PCR produced the TCR beta libraries. Running approximately 10 cycles apiece, the first two PCR rounds relied on TRBV1-TRBV30 forward primers together with a C-beta reverse primer. One entry per CDR3 protein results from TCRdb running MiXCR on the multiplex PCR reads. The sample lists 300,000 to 350,000 distinct CDR3 sequences; approximately 64% were seen once. About this clonotype itself: Its matching antigen is unknown. A read error may produce the germline difference seen at one junction end.

CDR3 length: 13 amino acids. Germline V gene data show CDR1 as LGHNA and CDR2 as YSLEER. They got blood RNA out of unsorted whole blood and also pulled out germline DNA. The chain is built from TRBV4-3 and TRBJ2-3, with a weak D call TRBD1 (5 bases). The sequencing input was peripheral blood. The receptor was isolated from a man aged 40-49 years with primary liver carcinoma and hepatitis B virus infection. The CDR3 nucleotides are TGCGCCAGAAGCCAAGGGGCCGGGGATACGCAGTATTTT. Residues: CARSQGAGDTQYF.